The clone carrying this TCR beta chain was seen only a few times. V lost 2 bases and J 6 bases, leaving 11 bases between the germline ends. This CDR3 spans 14 amino acids. Germline loops: CDR1 SGHNT, CDR2 YYREEE (reference sequence). The data belong to a study of T-cell reconstitution after alpha-beta-depleted transplantation in children. The authors prepared the TCRbeta library with unique molecular identifiers. Each CDR3 protein is one row after TCRdb ran MiXCR on the PCR reads. The sample has about 500,000 distinct CDR3 sequences, about 31% seen once. This chain joins TRBV5-4 and TRBJ1-4, with D maybe TRBD1 (6 bases). Sequenced here: PBMCs from the stem cell graft donor, sampled from the stem cell graft. The receptor was derived from a human donor who donated a stem cell graft to a child with aplastic anemia. The CDR3 protein is CASSLQGGDEKLFF. The CDR3 DNA follows: TGTGCCAGCAGCTTACAGGGCGGAGATGAAAAACTGTTTTTT.